A single sample is the source of the 32 T cell receptor beta chains below, sequenced in a study of T cell responses to AZD1222 COVID-19 vaccine. Sequencing used immunoSEQ multiplex PCR; TCRdb keeps in-frame clones, though not all of them. The data hold more than 75,000 clones, with about 89% observed a single time. This material consisted of peripheral blood, taken on day 0 of AZD1222 vaccination. These receptor sequences come from an adult in good health.

The chain links TRBV7-9 to TRBJ2-1; 8 bases agree with TRBD1. Germline V gene sequence: CDR1 SEHNR, CDR2 FQNEAQ (reference sequence). The CDR3 totals 15 residues. V shed 5 bases and J 4 bases; nucleotides not matched to a gene: 7. CDR3 DNA sequence: TGTGCCAGCAGCCAGGGACAGGTAGTTTACAATGAGCAGTTCTTC. This gives the protein CASSQGQVVYNEQFF. Filled out from reference TRBV7-9 and TRBJ2-1, the complete variable domain reads DTGVSQNPRHKITKRGQNVTFRCDPISEHNRLYWYRQTLGQGPEFLTYFQNEAQLEKSRLLSDRFSAERPKGSFSTLEIQRTEQGDSAMYLCASSQGQVVYNEQFFGPGTRLTVL.

The chain employs TRBV28 and TRBJ1-5; D uncertain. The CDR3 consists of 14 residues. Germline V gene sequence: CDR1 MDHEN, CDR2 SYDVKM. V lost 2 bases, J lost 5 bases, and 10 bases lay in between. CDR3 DNA sequence: TGTGCCAGCAGTTTAGTAAGTACCTATCAGCCCCAGCATTTT. It translates to CASSLVSTYQPQHF.

The rearrangement links TRBV6-5 to TRBJ1-4; D is perhaps TRBD1 (5 bases). V was cut by 5 bases and J by 7 bases, with 14 bases left in between. The CDR3 totals 14 residues. Germline-derived CDR1 and CDR2 are MNHEY and SVGAGI. In nucleotides, the CDR3 is TGTGCCAGCAGTCTCTCTATGAGGGGTGAAAAACTGTTTTTT. It is translated as CASSLSMRGEKLFF.

This chain uses TRBV7-9 with TRBJ1-4; the D gene is possibly TRBD1 (6 bases). Germline V gene sequence: CDR1 SEHNR, CDR2 FQNEAQ (reference sequence). CDR3 length: 14 amino acids. Trimming left V 1 base short and J 10 bases short, with 13 bases between. The CDR3 coding sequence is TGTGCCAGCAGCTTAGGCCCGGGGGCGGGAAAACTGTTTTTT. Amino acid sequence: CASSLGPGAGKLFF.

This clone was seen more than once but under ten times. The J gene is TRBJ2-2, the V gene TRBV24-1, with D possibly being TRBD1 (6 bases). The CDR3 length is 13 residues. Trimming took 7 bases from V and 5 from J, leaving 10 bases between them. Per germline, CDR1 KGHDR and CDR2 SFDVKD. The CDR3 here is CATRGARTGELFF. In DNA, the CDR3 is TGTGCCACCAGGGGGGCCAGGACCGGGGAGCTGTTTTTT.

This clone was seen only a few times. The chain carries TRBV28 and TRBJ2-7; 7 nucleotides align to TRBD1. This CDR3 has 13 residues. Germline-derived CDR1 and CDR2 are MDHEN and SYDVKM. J was trimmed by 2 bases and V by 6 bases; bases with no gene match: 4. CDR3 DNA sequence: TGTGCCAGCAGCCCGGGACAGACCTACGAGCAGTACTTC. Translation gives CASSPGQTYEQYF.

The chain links TRBV10-1 to TRBJ2-7; possible D gene TRBD1, 6 bases. From germline, CDR1 is WNHNN and CDR2 SYGVQD (reference sequence). V lost 6 bases and J 6 bases, leaving 21 bases between the germline ends. This CDR3 spans 15 amino acids. The CDR3 DNA is TGCGCCAGCAGCCCCATCCCCTACAGGGCCTCCGAGCAGTACTTC. Its protein is CASSPIPYRASEQYF.

The chain uses TRBV9 and TRBJ2-1; D unclear. The CDR3 length is 13 residues. In germline, CDR1 is SGDLS, CDR2 YYNGEE. V was clipped by 0 bases and J by 6 bases, with 7 bases between them. CDR3 bases: TGTGCCAGCAGCGTAGTGCAGAGCAATGAGCAGTTCTTC. Residues: CASSVVQSNEQFF.

The rearrangement uses TRBV7-9 and TRBJ1-1; 7 positions agree with TRBD1. V trimming: 4 bases; J trimming: 3 bases; junction bases outside the gene matches: 5. There are 14 residues in the CDR3. Germline assignment: CDR1 SEHNR and CDR2 FQNEAQ (reference sequence). The chain's CDR3 is CASSSQGIYTEAFF. CDR3 nucleotide sequence: TGTGCCAGCAGCTCACAGGGGATTTACACTGAAGCTTTCTTT.

V is TRBV3-1 (or the pseudogene TRBV3-2) and J is TRBJ2-3, with TRBD2 matching 8 bases. Trimming at V came to 4 bases and at J to 6 bases, leaving 6 bases not matched to a gene. CDR1 is LGHDT, CDR2 YNNKEL, per germline (reference sequence). The CDR3 spans 14 residues. The CDR3 DNA sequence: TGTGCCAGCAGCCGTAGCGGGACGGGGGATACGCAGTATTTT. It specifies CASSRSGTGDTQYF.

This clone was counted a few times. This sequence joins TRBV7-2 and TRBJ2-7; the match to TRBD2 covers 12 bases. Germline CDR1 SGHTA, CDR2 FQGNSA. V shed 5 bases and J 0 bases; nucleotides not matched to a gene: 2. The CDR3 runs to 15 residues. DNA of the CDR3: TGTGCCAGCAGCCAGACTAGCGGGAGCTCCTACGAGCAGTACTTC. It yields the protein CASSQTSGSSYEQYF.

This clone was counted only a few times. V and J are TRBV19 and TRBJ1-3, with 12 nucleotides matching TRBD1. Trimming cost V 6 bases and J 1 base; bases outside gene matches: 4. Germline values: CDR1 LNHDA, CDR2 SQIVND (reference sequence). CDR3 length: 16 residues. The CDR3 sequence is CASRSGQGASGNTIYF. DNA for the CDR3: TGTGCCAGTAGATCGGGACAGGGGGCTTCTGGAAACACCATATATTTT.

This clone has just a few counts. The junction differs from germline at one of its ends, possibly a read error. V and J are TRBV7-7 and TRBJ2-5, with TRBD2 matching 9 bases. Germline V gives CDR1 SSHAT, CDR2 FNYEAQ (reference sequence). The CDR3 runs to 17 residues. The CDR3 region is CASSLTLAGTSQETQYF. In nucleotides, the CDR3 is TGTGCTAGCAGCTTGACGCTAGCGGGGACTTCCCAAGAGACCCAGTACTTC.

This chain connects TRBV5-1 to TRBJ2-7, with unresolved D. From germline, CDR1 is SGHRS and CDR2 YFSETQ. Between the trimmed V and J ends, which lost 0 bases and 2 bases, there was a span of 12 bases. The CDR3 has 15 residues. This chain's CDR3 is CASSLGGPGTYEQYF. CDR3 DNA sequence: TGCGCCAGCAGCTTGGGCGGACCGGGTACCTACGAGCAGTACTTC.

The chain recombines TRBV9 with TRBJ2-1; D is perhaps TRBD1 (5 bases). The V end lost 0 bases, the J end lost 4 bases, and 11 bases lay between the germline ends. The CDR3 runs to 15 residues. Per the germline V gene, CDR1 is SGDLS and CDR2 is YYNGEE. The CDR3 region has the DNA TGTGCCAGCAGCGTAGAAAGGACATCATACAATGAGCAGTTCTTC. Translated, it gives CASSVERTSYNEQFF.

This chain links TRBV3-1 (or the pseudogene TRBV3-2) with TRBJ2-2; 11 positions match TRBD2. J was trimmed by 6 bases and V by 0 bases; bases with no gene match: 12. The CDR3 loop spans 19 amino acids. The germline V gene has CDR1 LGHDT and CDR2 YNNKEL (reference sequence). The CDR3: CASSQDYAIYSGRAGELFF. In DNA form, the CDR3 reads TGTGCCAGCAGCCAAGATTATGCAATTTATAGCGGGAGGGCCGGGGAGCTGTTTTTT.

J is TRBJ2-5 and V is TRBV6-5, with D uncertain. CDR1 and CDR2 from the germline V gene are MNHEY and SVGAGI. V dropped 7 bases and J dropped 2 bases, with 11 bases sitting between them. The CDR3 covers 13 residues. CDR3 sequence (DNA): TGTGCCAGCACCGATAGTGGGCAAGAGACCCAGTACTTC. The encoded protein is CASTDSGQETQYF.

This clone occurred once. The J gene is TRBJ1-4, the V gene TRBV13; 7 nucleotides match TRBD1. From germline, CDR1 is PRHDT and CDR2 FYEKMQ (reference sequence). The CDR3 runs to 14 residues. The V segment lost 5 bases and the J segment 7 bases; nucleotides outside the gene matches: 7. The CDR3 nucleotides are TGTGCCAGCAGCCTACGACAGGGAGGTGAAAAACTGTTTTTT. It translates to CASSLRQGGEKLFF.

The chain couples TRBV10-3 to TRBJ2-1; unclear D gene. The CDR3 totals 13 residues. Trimming took off 0 bases at V and 7 bases at J, with 7 bases between the two ends. Germline CDR1 ENHRY, CDR2 SYGVKD. DNA for the CDR3: TGTGCCATCAGTGAGTCCCCCTTGAATGAGCAGTTCTTC. Encoded protein: CAISESPLNEQFF.

The rearrangement uses TRBV3-1 (or the pseudogene TRBV3-2) and TRBJ1-6; unclear D gene. The V gene's germline CDR1 is LGHDT and CDR2 YNNKEL (reference sequence). This CDR3 spans 18 amino acids. Deletions cut 4 bases from V and 6 bases from J, with 22 bases between. CDR3 DNA: TGTGCCAGCAGCCTACTTACTATAATACAGAGAATTAATTCACCCCTCCACTTT. Residues: CASSLLTIIQRINSPLHF.

This rearrangement joins TRBV29-1 to TRBJ1-6, with D possibly being TRBD1 (6 bases). V was cut by 8 bases and J by 7 bases, with 15 bases left in between. The CDR3 is made up of 13 amino acids. CDR1 and CDR2 (germline): SQVTM, ANQGSEA. CDR3 coding DNA: TGCAGCACCCGACAGGACCAGAATTCACCCCTCCACTTT. Protein: CSTRQDQNSPLHF.

This clone came up a few times. The rearrangement joins TRBV6-6 to TRBJ2-2; either TRBD1 or TRBD2 may supply D (6 bases each). The CDR3 runs 13 residues. The germline V gene encodes CDR1 MNHNY and CDR2 SVGAGI (reference sequence). V lost 10 bases and J lost 2, with 11 bases in between. The CDR3 sequence: CATQGGNTGELFF. Written as DNA, the CDR3 is TGTGCCACACAGGGAGGTAACACCGGGGAGCTGTTTTTT.

The V and J genes are TRBV6-5 and TRBJ1-1, with D perhaps matching TRBD1 (6 bases). The germline CDR1 and CDR2 sequences are MNHEY and SVGAGI. Trimming took off 6 bases at V and 4 bases at J, with 12 bases between the two ends. This CDR3 contains 13 residues. The DNA of the CDR3 is TGTGCCAGCAGACAGGGTTTGAGCACTGAAGCTTTCTTT. This codes for CASRQGLSTEAFF.

The gene calls are TRBV5-1 and TRBJ1-3, with D possibly TRBD1 on 6 matching bases. This CDR3 has 16 amino acids. Germline V gene sequence: CDR1 SGHRS, CDR2 YFSETQ. Trimming cost V 1 base and J 0 bases, with 11 bases left between them. The CDR3, as DNA: TGCGCCAGCAGCTTGACAGGGCCCTCCTCTGGAAACACCATATATTTT. Amino acids: CASSLTGPSSGNTIYF.

V is TRBV3-1 (or the pseudogene TRBV3-2) and J is TRBJ1-2; 10 bases line up with TRBD1. The CDR3 sequence is 16 residues long. With 0 bases clipped from V and 4 bases from J, the junction kept 5 bases outside the gene matches. Germline-derived CDR1 and CDR2 are LGHDT and YNNKEL (reference sequence). The CDR3 region is CASSQDWTGGVYGYTF. For the CDR3, the DNA is TGTGCCAGCAGCCAAGATTGGACAGGGGGTGTCTATGGCTACACCTTC.

This clone appeared once. The rearrangement links TRBV12-3 or TRBV12-4 to TRBJ1-2, with D unclear. The CDR3 consists of 12 residues. V was clipped by 3 bases and J by 4 bases, with 6 bases between them. The DNA of the CDR3 is TGTGCCAGCAGTTTCAGCTTCTATGGCTACACCTTC. Amino acids: CASSFSFYGYTF.

The chain carries TRBV3-1 (or the pseudogene TRBV3-2) and TRBJ1-2; TRBD1 might be the D (5 bases). Germline loops: CDR1 LGHDT, CDR2 YNNKEL (reference sequence). The CDR3 contains 13 residues. Trimming shortened V by 3 bases and J by 8 bases, and 13 bases separated the two germline ends. CDR3 bases: TGTGCCAGCAGCCACTTGATTGGGGCGGGCTACACCTTC. It specifies CASSHLIGAGYTF.

This chain joins TRBV18 and TRBJ2-2; 7 bases align to TRBD1. The CDR3 extends over 15 amino acids. The germline V gene encodes CDR1 KGHSH and CDR2 LQKENI. The J segment lost 0 bases and the V segment lost 5 bases, leaving 3 bases of the junction unmatched. The CDR3 here is CASSFQGANTGELFF. The CDR3 DNA is TGTGCCAGCTCATTTCAGGGGGCGAACACCGGGGAGCTGTTTTTT. The full variable domain, in which reference TRBV18 and TRBJ2-2 provide the parts outside the CDR3, is NAGVMQNPRHLVRRRGQEARLRCSPMKGHSHVYWYRQLPEEGLKFMVYLQKENIIDESGMPKERFSAEFPKEGPSILRIQQVVRGDSAAYFCASSFQGANTGELFFGEGSRLTVL.

The chain uses TRBV9 and TRBJ1-2; D is unclear. The CDR3 covers 14 residues. With 4 bases removed from V and 4 bases from J, the gap between germline ends came to 14 bases. CDR1 is SGDLS, CDR2 YYNGEE, per germline. The CDR3 spells CASSPSEDGYGYTF. In nucleotides, the CDR3 is TGTGCCAGCAGCCCCTCGGAGGATGGCTATGGCTACACCTTC.

The chain carries TRBV6-5 and TRBJ2-2; D is unclear. There are 14 residues in the CDR3. Trimming stripped 5 bases from V and 6 bases from J, with 13 bases between. Germline assignment: CDR1 MNHEY and CDR2 SVGAGI. In nucleotides, the CDR3 is TGTGCCAGCAGTCATCCCAATGTGGCCGGGGAGCTGTTTTTT. This sequence encodes CASSHPNVAGELFF.

V is TRBV18 and J is TRBJ2-7, with 13 bases fitting TRBD2. The V gene end was trimmed by 3 bases and the J gene end by 2 bases; junction bases not matched to a gene: 7. The CDR3 contains 17 residues. The germline V gene encodes CDR1 KGHSH and CDR2 LQKENI. As DNA, the CDR3 is TGTGCCAGCTCACCGAGACTAGCGGGAGGTAGACCCTACGAGCAGTACTTC. Its protein product is CASSPRLAGGRPYEQYF.

This rearrangement joins TRBV19 to TRBJ1-5; TRBD1 matches at 7 bases. The ends lost 6 bases at V and 4 bases at J; junction bases unmatched: 6. The V gene's germline CDR1 is LNHDA and CDR2 SQIVND (reference sequence). This CDR3 is built from 14 residues. Written as DNA, the CDR3 is TGTGCCAGTAGCTTACAGGGGATGAATCAGCCCCAGCATTTT. Translation gives CASSLQGMNQPQHF.